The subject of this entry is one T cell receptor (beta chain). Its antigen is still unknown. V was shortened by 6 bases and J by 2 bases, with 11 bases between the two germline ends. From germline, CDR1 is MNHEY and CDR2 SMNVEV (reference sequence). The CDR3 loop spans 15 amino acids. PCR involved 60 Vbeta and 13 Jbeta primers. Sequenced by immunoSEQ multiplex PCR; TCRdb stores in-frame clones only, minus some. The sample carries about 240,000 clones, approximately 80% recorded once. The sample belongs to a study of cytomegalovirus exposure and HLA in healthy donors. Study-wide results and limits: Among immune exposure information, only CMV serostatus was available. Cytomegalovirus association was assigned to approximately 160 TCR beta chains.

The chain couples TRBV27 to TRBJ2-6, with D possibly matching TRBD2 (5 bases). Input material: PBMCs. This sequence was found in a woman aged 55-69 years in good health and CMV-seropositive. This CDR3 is CASRSEGAGANVLTF. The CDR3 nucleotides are TGTGCCAGCAGGTCAGAGGGCGCTGGGGCCAACGTCCTGACTTTC.